This record looks at one T cell receptor (beta chain) sequence and its context. The antigen remains undetermined. Produced via immunoSEQ multiplex PCR; TCRdb's table is partial and in-frame only. The data show tens of thousands of clones, more than 75% seen once. The record originates from a study of cytotoxic CD8 clonotypes in ibrutinib-treated CLL. Overall study findings and caveats: Sample timing was unmatched between remission and later-progressing patients; lymph nodes unstudied.

The clonotype originates from a human donor with chronic lymphocytic leukemia. Sequenced here: PBMCs, sampled after 12 months of ibrutinib treatment.

Written as DNA, the CDR3 is TGTGCCAGCTCACCACGCCGGGGTGCCGGGACAGATACGCAGTATTTT. Encoded protein: CASSPRRGAGTDTQYF. This chain joins TRBV18 and TRBJ2-3, with D maybe TRBD2 (5 bases). In germline, CDR1 is KGHSH, CDR2 LQKENI. Trimming took off 1 base at V and 3 bases at J, with 14 bases between the two ends. The CDR3 runs 16 residues.